Each of the 17 T cell receptor beta chains below was sequenced from the same sample in a study of CD8 T cells in Susac syndrome. RNA in amounts of about 0.5 to 1 ug was reverse transcribed with random hexamers. TCRdb itself ran the immunoSEQ multiplex PCR reads through MiXCR, one entry per CDR3 protein. The table has about 300,000 distinct CDR3 sequences, around 89% seen once. The sample comprised CD8+ T cells from PBMCs. These receptors were collected from a human donor with multiple sclerosis.

The V call is TRBV12-3 or TRBV12-4, the J call TRBJ2-1; 9 nucleotides line up with TRBD1. CDR3 size: 15 residues. J gave up 7 bases and V 7 bases, and 11 bases lay outside the gene matches. The DNA of the CDR3 is TGTGCCAGCATCGGAGGGGACAGGGCTATTAATGAGCAGTTCTTC. It encodes CASIGGDRAINEQFF.

The CDR3 region has the DNA TGTGCCTGGAGTGTCCTACCGCTACCTAACTATGGCTACACCTTC. This codes for CAWSVLPLPNYGYTF. V and J are TRBV30 and TRBJ1-2; D uncertain. CDR1 is GTSNPN and CDR2 is SVGIG in the germline V gene (reference sequence). CDR3 size: 15 residues. With 0 bases removed from V and 0 bases from J, the gap between germline ends came to 11 bases.

The chain employs TRBV3-1 and TRBJ2-3; 7 nucleotides line up with TRBD2. V was clipped by 1 base and J by 2 bases; unmatched bases: 3. The CDR3 is made up of 15 amino acids. Germline V CDR1 and CDR2: LGHDT, YNNKEL (reference sequence). Written as DNA, the CDR3 is TGTGCCAGCAGCCAAGTCAGCGGGGACACAGATACGCAGTATTTT. Amino acid sequence: CASSQVSGDTDTQYF.

This rearrangement joins TRBV7-3 to TRBJ2-1; no firm D call. The CDR3 covers 15 residues. V lost 3 bases to trimming and J lost 0 bases, with 9 bases between them. Per germline, CDR1 SGHTA and CDR2 FQGTGA. CDR3 region: CASSLVLSSYNEQFF. The CDR3, as DNA: TGTGCCAGCAGCTTGGTACTGAGCTCCTACAATGAGCAGTTCTTC.

The CDR3, as DNA: TGTGCCAGCAGTTTGTCATATAATCAGCCCCAGCATTTT. Encoded protein: CASSLSYNQPQHF. The chain recombines TRBV28 with TRBJ1-5; D gene ambiguous. Germline V CDR1 and CDR2: MDHEN, SYDVKM. Trimming took off 3 bases at V and 4 bases at J, with 7 bases between the two ends. The CDR3 is made up of 13 amino acids.

The V call is TRBV12-3 or TRBV12-4, the J call TRBJ1-2, with 7 bases fitting TRBD1. The trim removed 5 bases at V and 5 bases at J, leaving 11 bases unmatched. This CDR3 is built from 15 residues. The CDR3 DNA follows: TGTGCCAGCAGTACCAGGACAGGCGGGGGTTATGGCTACACCTTC. Protein: CASSTRTGGGYGYTF.

The chain uses TRBV19 and TRBJ2-1, with TRBD1 as a possible D gene (5 bases). The CDR3 has 15 amino acids. CDR1 and CDR2 (germline): LNHDA, SQIVND (reference sequence). The V end lost 4 bases, the J end lost 2 bases, and 12 bases lay between the germline ends. CDR3 nucleotide sequence: TGTGCCAGTAGTACACAGGAGTTCCCCTACAATGAGCAGTTCTTC. This codes for CASSTQEFPYNEQFF. Full variable domain (remainder filled in from reference TRBV19 and TRBJ2-1): DGGITQSPKYLFRKEGQNVTLSCEQNLNHDAMYWYRQDPGQGLRLIYYSQIVNDFQKGDIAEGYSVSREKKESFPLTVTSAQKNPTAFYLCASSTQEFPYNEQFFGPGTRLTVL.

Turning to this clonotype: This may arise from a read error, as a much more abundant clone is one base away. The chain joins TRBV6-5 to TRBJ2-5; 7 bases line up with TRBD1. TRBJ2-1 explains the end of the DNA better; the J call may be wrong. This CDR3 has 14 amino acids. The germline CDR1 and CDR2 sequences are MNHEY and SVGAGI. The CDR3 bases are TGTGCCAGCAGTGAACAGGGGAGTGAGGAGACCCAGTTCTTC. This encodes CASSEQGSEETQFF.

The chain carries TRBV20-1 and TRBJ2-7; tentatively, D is TRBD1 (6 bases). V dropped 3 bases and J dropped 3 bases, with 12 bases sitting between them. Germline values: CDR1 DFQATT, CDR2 SNEGSKA (reference sequence). There are 13 residues in the CDR3. The CDR3 spells CSASWGQGYEQYF. As DNA, the CDR3 is TGCAGTGCTAGCTGGGGGCAGGGCTACGAGCAGTACTTC.

This chain uses TRBV6-5 with TRBJ2-1; tentative D call: TRBD2 (5 bases). Between the trimmed V and J ends, which lost 2 bases and 5 bases, there was a span of 10 bases. Germline-derived CDR1 and CDR2 are MNHEY and SVGAGI. The CDR3 loop spans 14 amino acids. CDR3 DNA: TGTGCCAGCAGTTACGGCCTCGGGAACAATGAGCAGTTCTTC. It codes for CASSYGLGNNEQFF.

This chain connects TRBV3-1 to TRBJ2-1, with 8 nucleotides matching TRBD1. CDR3 size: 16 residues. Germline V gene data show CDR1 as LGHDT and CDR2 as YNNKEL (reference sequence). J lost 4 bases, V lost 0 bases, and 5 bases had no gene match. In DNA form, the CDR3 reads TGTGCCAGCAGCCAAGACCAGGGGGCGCCTTACAATGAGCAGTTCTTC. This gives the protein CASSQDQGAPYNEQFF.

This rearrangement joins TRBV25-1 to TRBJ2-1; D gene unclear. From germline, CDR1 is MGHDK and CDR2 SYGVNS. The V end lost 4 bases, the J end lost 6 bases, and 10 bases lay between the germline ends. The length of the CDR3 is 13 residues. CDR3 in DNA: TGTGCCAGCAGTGTTTCGATTGCCAATGAGCAGTTCTTC. Translation: CASSVSIANEQFF.

This chain connects TRBV30 to TRBJ1-5; TRBD1 matches at 8 bases. Trimming took 5 bases from V and 4 from J; bases not matched to a gene: 4. The CDR3 consists of 13 residues. Germline CDR1 and CDR2: GTSNPN and SVGIG (reference sequence). CDR3: CAWDTGGNQPQHF. The CDR3 DNA follows: TGTGCCTGGGACACAGGGGGGAATCAGCCCCAGCATTTT.

V usage is TRBV27 and J usage is TRBJ2-1; no firm D call. Trimming cost V 4 bases and J 10 bases, with 8 bases left between them. This CDR3 is built from 11 residues. CDR1 MNHEY and CDR2 SMNVEV come from the germline V gene (reference sequence). CDR3 protein: CASSYALEQFF. The CDR3 region has the DNA TGTGCCAGCAGTTATGCGCTCGAGCAGTTCTTC.

The sample holds one count of this clonotype. J is TRBJ2-1 and V is TRBV29-1, with 7 bases that match TRBD2. The junction had 17 bases not matched to a gene; V was cut back by 4 bases and J by 2 bases. The CDR3 contains 18 residues. Germline V gene lookup returns CDR1 SQVTM and CDR2 ANQGSEA. The CDR3 spells CSVAGNLPGLRTYNEQFF. The CDR3 bases are TGCAGCGTTGCGGGGAACTTACCGGGACTACGTACCTACAATGAGCAGTTCTTC.

The rearrangement links TRBV14 to TRBJ2-7, with 8 bases fitting TRBD1. This CDR3 comprises 13 residues. The germline V gene encodes CDR1 SGHDN and CDR2 FVKESK. Unmatched junction bases numbered 5, after V lost 7 bases and J lost 3 bases. CDR3 region: CASNDRGNYEQYF. CDR3 sequence (DNA): TGTGCCAGCAACGACAGGGGAAACTACGAGCAGTACTTC. Together with reference TRBV14 and TRBJ2-7, the CDR3 gives the full variable domain: EAGVTQFPSHSVIEKGQTVTLRCDPISGHDNLYWYRRVMGKEIKFLLHFVKESKQDESGMPNNRFLAERTGGTYSTLKVQPAELEDSGVYFCASNDRGNYEQYFGPGTRLTVT.

This chain connects TRBV7-9 to TRBJ2-1, with D maybe TRBD2 (6 bases). The CDR3 extends over 15 amino acids. Trimming removed 5 bases at V and 4 bases at J, with 15 bases between. Looked up from germline, CDR1 is SEHNR and CDR2 is FQNEAQ (reference sequence). The CDR3 region is CASSPHSGSYNEQFF. CDR3 DNA: TGTGCCAGCAGCCCCCATAGCGGAAGTTACAATGAGCAGTTCTTC. Full variable domain (remainder filled in from reference TRBV7-9 and TRBJ2-1): DTGVSQNPRHKITKRGQNVTFRCDPISEHNRLYWYRQTLGQGPEFLTYFQNEAQLEKSRLLSDRFSAERPKGSFSTLEIQRTEQGDSAMYLCASSPHSGSYNEQFFGPGTRLTVL.